Here is one TCR beta chain with its context. This record comes from a study of control samples from healthy donors and cancer patients. The CDR3 length is 13 residues. CDR1 is SNHLY and CDR2 is FYNNEI in the germline V gene. Trimming removed 4 bases at V and 8 bases at J, with 14 bases between. Profiling relied on immunoSEQ multiplex PCR, and the TCRdb table lists in-frame clones only, not all of them. The table has more than 65,000 clones, over 80% seen once. This chain uses TRBV2 with TRBJ1-1, with a tentative D call TRBD1 (5 bases). Sequencing input: blood. This receptor was identified in a man in his fifties or sixties in good health. CDR3 in amino acids: CASSVSTGVEAFF. CDR3 sequence (DNA): TGTGCCAGCAGTGTATCTACGGGGGTGGAAGCTTTCTTT. Full variable domain (missing parts from reference TRBV2 and TRBJ1-1): EPEVTQTPSHQVTQMGQEVILRCVPISNHLYFYWYRQILGQKVEFLVSFYNNEISEKSEIFDDQFSVERPDGSNFTLKIRSTKLEDSAMYFCASSVSTGVEAFFGQGTRLTVV.